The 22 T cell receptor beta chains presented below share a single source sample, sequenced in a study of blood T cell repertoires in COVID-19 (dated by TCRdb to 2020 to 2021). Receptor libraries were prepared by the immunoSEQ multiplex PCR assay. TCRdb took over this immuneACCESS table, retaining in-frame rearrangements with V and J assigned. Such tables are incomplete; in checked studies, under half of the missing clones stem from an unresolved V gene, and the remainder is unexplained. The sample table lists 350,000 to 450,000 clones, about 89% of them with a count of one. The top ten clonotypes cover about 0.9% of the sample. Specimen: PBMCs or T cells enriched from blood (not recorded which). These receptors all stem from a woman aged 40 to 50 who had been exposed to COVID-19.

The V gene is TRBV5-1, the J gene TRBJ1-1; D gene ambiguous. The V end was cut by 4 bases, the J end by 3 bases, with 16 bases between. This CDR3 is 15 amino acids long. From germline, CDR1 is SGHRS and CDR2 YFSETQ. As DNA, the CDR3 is TGCGCCAGCAGCCCTCTCGGTCTAGCGGACACTGAAGCTTTCTTT. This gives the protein CASSPLGLADTEAFF.

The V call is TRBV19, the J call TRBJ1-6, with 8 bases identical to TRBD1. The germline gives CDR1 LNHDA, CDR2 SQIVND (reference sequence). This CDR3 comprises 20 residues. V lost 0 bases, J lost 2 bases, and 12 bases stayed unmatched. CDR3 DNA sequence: TGTGCCAGTAGTATAGACCCTAGACAGGGGAAAACGGCCTATAATTCACCCCTCCACTTT. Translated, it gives CASSIDPRQGKTAYNSPLHF. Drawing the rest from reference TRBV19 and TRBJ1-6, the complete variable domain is DGGITQSPKYLFRKEGQNVTLSCEQNLNHDAMYWYRQDPGQGLRLIYYSQIVNDFQKGDIAEGYSVSREKKESFPLTVTSAQKNPTAFYLCASSIDPRQGKTAYNSPLHFGNGTRLTVT.

The CDR3 region is CASSDGPGDGYTF. For the CDR3, the DNA is TGTGCCAGCTCCGACGGTCCGGGGGATGGCTACACCTTC. The V gene is TRBV18, the J gene TRBJ1-2; tentative D call: TRBD1 (5 bases). This CDR3 region has 13 residues. From germline, CDR1 is KGHSH and CDR2 LQKENI. V was clipped by 6 bases and J by 6 bases, with 14 bases between them.

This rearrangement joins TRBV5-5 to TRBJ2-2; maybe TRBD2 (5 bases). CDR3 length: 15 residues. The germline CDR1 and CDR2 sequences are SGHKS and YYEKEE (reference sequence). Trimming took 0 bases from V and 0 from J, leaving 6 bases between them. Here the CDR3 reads CASSLGSANTGELFF. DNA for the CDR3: TGTGCCAGCAGCTTGGGTAGCGCGAACACCGGGGAGCTGTTTTTT.

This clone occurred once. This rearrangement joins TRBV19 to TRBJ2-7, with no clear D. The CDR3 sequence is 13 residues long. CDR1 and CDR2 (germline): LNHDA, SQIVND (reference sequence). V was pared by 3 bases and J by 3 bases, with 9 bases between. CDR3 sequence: CASSMSGYYEQYF. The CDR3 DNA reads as TGTGCCAGTAGTATGTCAGGATACTACGAGCAGTACTTC.

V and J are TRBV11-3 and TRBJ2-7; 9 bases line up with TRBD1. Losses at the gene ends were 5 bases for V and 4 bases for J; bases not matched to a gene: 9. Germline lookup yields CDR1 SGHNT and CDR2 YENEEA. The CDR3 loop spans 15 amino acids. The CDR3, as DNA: TGTGCCAGCAGCCCGCCGGGACAGGGAATTTACGAGCAGTACTTC. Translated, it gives CASSPPGQGIYEQYF.

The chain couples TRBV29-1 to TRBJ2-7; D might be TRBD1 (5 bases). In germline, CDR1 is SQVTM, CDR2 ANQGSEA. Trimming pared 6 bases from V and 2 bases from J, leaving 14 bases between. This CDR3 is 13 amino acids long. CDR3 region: CSVQAWSAYEQYF. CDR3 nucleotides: TGCAGCGTACAGGCGTGGAGTGCCTACGAGCAGTACTTC.

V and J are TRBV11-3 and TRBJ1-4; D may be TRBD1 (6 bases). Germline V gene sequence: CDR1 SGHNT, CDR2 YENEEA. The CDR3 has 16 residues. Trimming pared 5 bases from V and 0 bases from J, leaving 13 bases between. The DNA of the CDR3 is TGTGCCAGCAGCCCCGACAGGCGCGCAACTAATGAAAAACTGTTTTTT. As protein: CASSPDRRATNEKLFF.

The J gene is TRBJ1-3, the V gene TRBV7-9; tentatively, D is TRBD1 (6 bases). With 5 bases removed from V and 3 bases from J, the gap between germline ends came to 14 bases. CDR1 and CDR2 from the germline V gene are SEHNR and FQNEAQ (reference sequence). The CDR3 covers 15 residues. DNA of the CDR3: TGTGCCAGCAGCCCCAAGGGGGGGAATGGAAACACCATATATTTT. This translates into CASSPKGGNGNTIYF.

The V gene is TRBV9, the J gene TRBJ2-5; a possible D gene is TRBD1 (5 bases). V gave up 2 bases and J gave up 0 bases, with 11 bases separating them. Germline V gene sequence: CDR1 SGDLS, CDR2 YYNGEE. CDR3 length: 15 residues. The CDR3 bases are TGTGCCAGCAGCGTTAGTTTAGGGGACCAAGAGACCCAGTACTTC. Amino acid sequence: CASSVSLGDQETQYF.

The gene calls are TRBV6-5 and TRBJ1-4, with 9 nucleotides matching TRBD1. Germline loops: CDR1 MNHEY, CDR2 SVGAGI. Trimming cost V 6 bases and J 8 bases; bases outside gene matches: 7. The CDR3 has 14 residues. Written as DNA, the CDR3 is TGTGCCAGCAGCAGCCGGGACAGGGAGGAAAAACTGTTTTTT. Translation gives CASSSRDREEKLFF.

DNA of the CDR3: TGTGCCAGTAGTATATCCGCGGGGCTTTACAATGAGCAGTTCTTC. This sequence encodes CASSISAGLYNEQFF. The chain combines TRBV19 with TRBJ2-1, with a tentative D call TRBD2 (6 bases). This CDR3 spans 15 amino acids. Trimming took 2 bases from V and 4 from J, leaving 12 bases between them. The germline V gene encodes CDR1 LNHDA and CDR2 SQIVND (reference sequence).

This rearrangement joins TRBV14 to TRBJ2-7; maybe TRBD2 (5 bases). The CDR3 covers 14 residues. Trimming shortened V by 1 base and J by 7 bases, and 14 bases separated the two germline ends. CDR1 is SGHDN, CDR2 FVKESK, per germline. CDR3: CASSQALLGGEQYF. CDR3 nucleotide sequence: TGTGCCAGCAGCCAAGCTCTACTAGGCGGGGAGCAGTACTTC.

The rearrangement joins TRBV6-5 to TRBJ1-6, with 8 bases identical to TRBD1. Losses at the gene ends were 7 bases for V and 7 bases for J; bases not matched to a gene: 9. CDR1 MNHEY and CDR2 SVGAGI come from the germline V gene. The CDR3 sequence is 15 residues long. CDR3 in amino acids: CASTQGGTGNSPLHF. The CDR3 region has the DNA TGTGCCAGCACGCAAGGTGGGACAGGAAATTCACCCCTCCACTTT.

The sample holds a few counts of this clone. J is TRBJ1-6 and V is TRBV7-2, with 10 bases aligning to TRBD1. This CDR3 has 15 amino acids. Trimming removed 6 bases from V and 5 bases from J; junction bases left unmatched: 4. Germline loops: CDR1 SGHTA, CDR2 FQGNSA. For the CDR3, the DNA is TGTGCCAGCAGTGTGACAGGGGGCAATAATTCACCCCTCCACTTT. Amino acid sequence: CASSVTGGNNSPLHF.

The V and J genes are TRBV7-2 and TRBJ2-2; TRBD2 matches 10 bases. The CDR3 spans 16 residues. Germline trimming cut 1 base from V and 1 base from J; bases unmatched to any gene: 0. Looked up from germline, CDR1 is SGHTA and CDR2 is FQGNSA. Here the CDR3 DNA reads TGTGCCAGCAGCTTAGTAGCGGGAGGGAACACCGGGGAGCTGTTTTTT. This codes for CASSLVAGGNTGELFF.

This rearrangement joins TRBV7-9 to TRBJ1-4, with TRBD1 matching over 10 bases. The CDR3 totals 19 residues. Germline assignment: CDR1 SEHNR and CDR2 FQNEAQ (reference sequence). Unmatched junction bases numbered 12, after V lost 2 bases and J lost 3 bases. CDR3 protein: CASSLLRRDRGTPNEKLFF. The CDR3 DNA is TGTGCCAGCAGCTTACTTCGCCGGGACAGGGGAACCCCTAATGAAAAACTGTTTTTT. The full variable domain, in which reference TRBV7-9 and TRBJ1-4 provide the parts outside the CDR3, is DTGVSQNPRHKITKRGQNVTFRCDPISEHNRLYWYRQTLGQGPEFLTYFQNEAQLEKSRLLSDRFSAERPKGSFSTLEIQRTEQGDSAMYLCASSLLRRDRGTPNEKLFFGSGTQLSVL.

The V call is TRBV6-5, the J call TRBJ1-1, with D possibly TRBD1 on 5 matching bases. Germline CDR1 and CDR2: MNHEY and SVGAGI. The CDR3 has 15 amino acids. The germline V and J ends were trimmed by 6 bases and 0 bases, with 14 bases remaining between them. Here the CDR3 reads CASSLTHRLNTEAFF. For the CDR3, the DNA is TGTGCCAGCAGCCTTACCCACAGGCTGAACACTGAAGCTTTCTTT.

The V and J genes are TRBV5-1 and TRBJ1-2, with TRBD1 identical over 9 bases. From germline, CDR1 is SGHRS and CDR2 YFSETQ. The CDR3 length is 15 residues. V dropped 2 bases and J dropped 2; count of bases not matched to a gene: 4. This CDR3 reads CASSLTGGLNYGYTF. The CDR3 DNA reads TGCGCCAGCAGCTTAACAGGGGGCCTCAACTATGGCTACACCTTC.

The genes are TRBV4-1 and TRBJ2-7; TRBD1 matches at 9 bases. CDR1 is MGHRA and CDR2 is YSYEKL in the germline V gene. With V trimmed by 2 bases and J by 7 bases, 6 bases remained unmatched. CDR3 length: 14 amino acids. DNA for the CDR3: TGCGCCAGCAGCCAAAAACAGGGGGCTCAGGAGCAGTACTTC. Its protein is CASSQKQGAQEQYF.

This CDR3 is CASSRYGSSYEQYF. As DNA, the CDR3 is TGTGCCAGCAGTCGGTACGGGAGCTCCTACGAGCAGTACTTC. This rearrangement joins TRBV27 to TRBJ2-7; maybe TRBD2 (6 bases). This CDR3 contains 14 residues. Germline V gene lookup returns CDR1 MNHEY and CDR2 SMNVEV (reference sequence). Trimming left V 5 bases short and J 0 bases short, with 11 bases between.

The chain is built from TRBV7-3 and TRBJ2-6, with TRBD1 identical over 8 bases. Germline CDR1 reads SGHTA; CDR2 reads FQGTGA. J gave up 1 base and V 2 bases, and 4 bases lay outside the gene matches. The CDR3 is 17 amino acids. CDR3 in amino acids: CASSLDRGKSGANVLTF. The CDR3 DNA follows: TGTGCCAGCAGCTTAGACAGGGGTAAATCTGGGGCCAACGTCCTGACTTTC.